The 13 T cell receptor beta chains listed next were all sequenced from one sample in a study of T-cell memory formation after mild COVID-19 (TCRdb year 2021). Receptors were amplified or captured by 5' RACE. Sequencing used an Illumina NovaSeq 6000. Starting from the raw public reads, TCRdb applied fastp trimming at Q25, assembled clones with MiXCR and retained in-frame beta chains. When rows share a CDR3 protein, they turn into one entry using the most common DNA and genes. The sample contains tens of thousands of distinct CDR3 sequences, about an eighth of them found a single time. The ten most abundant clones make up just under 30% of the sample. Material: PBMCs or a T cell subset sorted from them (not recorded which). The receptors shown here come from a man aged 18 to 35 who had mild COVID-19 (a few samples of this study predate the infection). The sample titles of this study are shuffled in the database, so cell type and time point are left out; the donor was told from shared clones.

This clonotype was detected many times. The V call is TRBV20-1, the J call TRBJ1-1, with D possibly TRBD1 on 6 matching bases. Looked up from germline, CDR1 is DFQATT and CDR2 is SNEGSKA (reference sequence). This CDR3 is 13 amino acids long. Deletions cut 3 bases from V and 5 bases from J, with 13 bases between. Here the CDR3 reads CSARLGAITEAFF. Written as DNA, the CDR3 is TGCAGTGCTAGGTTGGGGGCGATTACTGAAGCTTTCTTT.

In this sample, this clonotype turned up many times. The V and J genes are TRBV10-3 and TRBJ1-1, with D perhaps matching TRBD1 (6 bases). This CDR3 has 14 residues. Germline V gives CDR1 ENHRY, CDR2 SYGVKD. Trimming shortened V by 11 bases and J by 6 bases, and 22 bases separated the two germline ends. The CDR3 sequence: CAVAGTSSGAEAFF. CDR3 in DNA: TGTGCCGTTGCCGGGACATCCTCAGGCGCTGAAGCTTTCTTT.

This clonotype appeared many times. This rearrangement joins TRBV7-2 to TRBJ2-1; the match to TRBD1 covers 7 bases. The V gene's germline CDR1 is SGHTA and CDR2 FQGNSA. After removal of 6 bases from V and 5 bases from J, the junction contained 4 bases not matched to a gene. The CDR3 runs 13 residues. The CDR3 sequence: CASRRGRNNEQFF. The CDR3 DNA reads TGTGCCAGCAGGAGGGGGCGAAACAATGAGCAGTTCTTC.

In this sample, this clonotype turned up many times. The chain joins TRBV7-8 to TRBJ1-1, with D hard to call. The germline V gene has CDR1 SGHVS and CDR2 FQNEAQ. The V end lost 1 base, the J end lost 0 bases, and 12 bases lay between the germline ends. The CDR3 spans 16 residues. CDR3: CASSLGLTTMNTEAFF. The DNA of the CDR3 is TGTGCCAGCAGCTTAGGGTTGACCACCATGAACACTGAAGCTTTCTTT.

This clonotype was seen ten or more times. The CDR3 DNA follows: TGTGCCAGCAGCTTCGAGAGAACAGATACGCAGTATTTT. It translates to CASSFERTDTQYF. The J gene is TRBJ2-3, the V gene TRBV7-6, with D uncertain. The CDR3 runs 13 residues. The V end was cut by 3 bases, the J end by 3 bases, with 7 bases between. CDR1 and CDR2 from the germline V gene are SGHVS and FNYEAQ.

This clonotype was counted many times. The V gene is TRBV11-2, the J gene TRBJ2-1; 9 nucleotides align to TRBD1. Unmatched junction bases numbered 13, after V lost 0 bases and J lost 7 bases. Per germline, CDR1 SGHAT and CDR2 FQNNGV. This CDR3 has 18 residues. For the CDR3, the DNA is TGTGCCAGCAGCTTAGAGCCGGGGACAGGGTTCGGCGTGAATGAGCAGTTCTTC. Protein: CASSLEPGTGFGVNEQFF.

This clonotype was counted at least ten times. The J gene is TRBJ2-4, the V gene TRBV10-3; 10 positions match TRBD2. V lost 6 bases and J lost 0; bases outside the gene matches: 8. This CDR3 contains 17 residues. Germline V gene sequence: CDR1 ENHRY, CDR2 SYGVKD. The CDR3 here is CAIRKELAGIAKNIQYF. As DNA, the CDR3 is TGTGCCATCAGGAAAGAACTAGCGGGGATAGCCAAAAACATTCAGTACTTC.

Many counts were recorded for this clonotype. The V call is TRBV7-2, the J call TRBJ1-3, with D perhaps TRBD1 (5 bases). Germline CDR1 reads SGHTA; CDR2 reads FQGNSA. Trimming shortened V by 5 bases and J by 0 bases, and 11 bases separated the two germline ends. The CDR3 has 15 amino acids. CDR3 residues: CASSPGTDSGNTIYF. The DNA for the CDR3 is TGTGCCAGCAGCCCGGGGACCGACTCTGGAAACACCATATATTTT.

In this sample, this clonotype turned up many times. The chain couples TRBV20-1 to TRBJ2-3; 7 nucleotides agree with TRBD2. Per the germline V gene, CDR1 is DFQATT and CDR2 is SNEGSKA (reference sequence). The CDR3 totals 13 residues. DNA for the CDR3: TGCAGCTCATACGGCGGGGGAACAGATACGCAGTATTTT. Its translation: CSSYGGGTDTQYF.

This clonotype was seen at least ten times. The rearrangement links TRBV7-9 to TRBJ1-1; D not resolved. Germline loops: CDR1 SEHNR, CDR2 FQNEAQ (reference sequence). The ends were cut back, 5 bases at V and 1 base at J, with 11 bases in the middle. CDR3 length equals 14 residues. CDR3 nucleotides: TGTGCCAGCAGCGCCCCAACATCGAACACTGAAGCTTTCTTT. It specifies CASSAPTSNTEAFF.

This clonotype rates as medium-sized. The V call is TRBV7-2, the J call TRBJ2-3, with 9 bases matching TRBD2. The CDR3 consists of 14 residues. Germline CDR1 is SGHTA and CDR2 is FQGNSA. V trimming: 4 bases; J trimming: 8 bases; junction bases outside the gene matches: 7. CDR3 DNA: TGTGCCAGCAGCTCTGAGCGGGGGGTCCGTACGCAGTATTTT. Translation: CASSSERGVRTQYF.

There are a few counts of this clonotype. This chain links TRBV30 with TRBJ1-5; 7 nucleotides agree with TRBD1. The CDR3 contains 14 residues. Germline CDR1 is GTSNPN and CDR2 is SVGIG (reference sequence). Trimming cost V 3 bases and J 6 bases; bases outside gene matches: 8. The CDR3 DNA is TGTGCCTGGAGGAACGACAGGGCGGGTCAGCCCCAGCATTTT. Translation: CAWRNDRAGQPQHF. The full variable domain, with the rest looked up from reference TRBV30 and TRBJ1-5, is SQTIHQWPATLVQPVGSPLSLECTVEGTSNPNLYWYRQAAGRGLQLLFYSVGIGQISSEVPQNLSASRPQDRQFILSSKKLLLSDSGFYLCAWRNDRAGQPQHFGDGTRLSIL.

This clonotype was detected many times. The rearrangement links TRBV4-3 to TRBJ2-1; D gene uncertain. CDR1 is LGHNA, CDR2 YSLEER, per germline. V lost 6 bases to trimming and J lost 4 bases, with 10 bases between them. The CDR3 is 13 amino acids. This chain's CDR3 is CASRGIGYNEQFF. CDR3 in DNA: TGCGCCAGCAGAGGGATTGGGTACAATGAGCAGTTCTTC.